The T cell receptor beta chain under discussion was sequenced for a study of post-analysis software for immune sequencing data. Across the study: The cohort encompassed relapsing-remitting, secondary progressive and progressive-relapsing multiple sclerosis disease courses.

The sample holds a few counts of this clonotype. Its specificity is not known. The authors incorporated unique molecular identifiers into the TCR beta cDNA libraries. T cells, roughly 0.95 to 10 million of them, yielded approximately 500,000 cDNA molecules. Using its own MiXCR run on the PCR reads, TCRdb lists one record per CDR3 protein. The sample shows roughly 800,000 distinct CDR3 sequences, less than 35% of them seen only once. Study-wide findings and caveats: By F measure, samples from a shared preparation batch strongly co-clustered. Patients with multiple sclerosis recorded significantly lower normalized Chao1 diversity than controls, the study found. Roughly five TRBV segments, including TRBV5-6, TRBV5-1 and TRBV20-1, were more frequent in patients than controls.

The CDR3 extends over 19 amino acids. Trimming removed 0 bases from V and 6 bases from J; junction bases left unmatched: 18. Germline-derived CDR1 and CDR2 are ENHRY and SYGVKD. This sequence joins TRBV10-3 and TRBJ2-3, with 7 positions matching TRBD2. The sequencing input was blood. This receptor was identified in a girl between 10 and 17 years old with multiple sclerosis. The CDR3 loop reads CAISESRSGASGSSDTQYF. CDR3 sequence (DNA): TGTGCCATCAGTGAGTCGCGGAGTGGGGCTAGCGGTTCATCTGATACGCAGTATTTT.